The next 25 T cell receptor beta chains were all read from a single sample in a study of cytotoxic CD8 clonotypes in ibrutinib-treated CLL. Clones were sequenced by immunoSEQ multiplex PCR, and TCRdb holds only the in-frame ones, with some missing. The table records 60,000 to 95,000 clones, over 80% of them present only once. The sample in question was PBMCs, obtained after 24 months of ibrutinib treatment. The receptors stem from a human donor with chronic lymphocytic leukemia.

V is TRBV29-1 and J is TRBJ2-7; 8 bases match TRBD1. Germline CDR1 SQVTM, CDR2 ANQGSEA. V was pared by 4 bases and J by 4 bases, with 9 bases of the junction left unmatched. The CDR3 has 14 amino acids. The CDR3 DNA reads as TGCAGCGTTGGTTGGCAGGGGGCTTTATACGAGCAGTACTTC. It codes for CSVGWQGALYEQYF.

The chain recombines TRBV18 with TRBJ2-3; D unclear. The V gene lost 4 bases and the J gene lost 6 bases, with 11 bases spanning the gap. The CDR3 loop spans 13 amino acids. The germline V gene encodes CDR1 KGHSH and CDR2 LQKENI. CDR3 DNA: TGTGCCAGCTCACTTACCACGCGGGATACGCAGTATTTT. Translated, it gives CASSLTTRDTQYF.

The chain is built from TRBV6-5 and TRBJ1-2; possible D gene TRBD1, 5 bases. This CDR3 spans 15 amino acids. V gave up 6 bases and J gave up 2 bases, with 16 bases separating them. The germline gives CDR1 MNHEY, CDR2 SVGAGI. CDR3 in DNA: TGTGCCAGCAGCCCACAAATCGGGGGAAACTATGGCTACACCTTC. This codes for CASSPQIGGNYGYTF.

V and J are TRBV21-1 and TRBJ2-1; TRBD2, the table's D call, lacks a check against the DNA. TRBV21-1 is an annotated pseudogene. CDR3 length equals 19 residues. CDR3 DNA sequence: TGTGCCAGCAGCAAAGCGCTCTTGCCAGCGGGGCTTTCCTACAATGAGCAGTTCTTC. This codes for CASSKALLPAGLSYNEQFF.

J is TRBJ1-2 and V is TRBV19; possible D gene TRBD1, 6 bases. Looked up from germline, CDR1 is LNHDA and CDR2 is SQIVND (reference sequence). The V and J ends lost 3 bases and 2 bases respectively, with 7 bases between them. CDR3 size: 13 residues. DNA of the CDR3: TGTGCCAGTAGTATGAGGGGGAACTATGGCTACACCTTC. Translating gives CASSMRGNYGYTF.

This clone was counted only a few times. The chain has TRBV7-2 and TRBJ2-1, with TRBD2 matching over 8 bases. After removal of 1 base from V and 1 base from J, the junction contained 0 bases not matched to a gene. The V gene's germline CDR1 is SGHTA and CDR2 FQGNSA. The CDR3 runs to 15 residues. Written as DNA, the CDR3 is TGTGCCAGCAGCTTAGTAGCGGGATCCTACAATGAGCAGTTCTTC. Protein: CASSLVAGSYNEQFF. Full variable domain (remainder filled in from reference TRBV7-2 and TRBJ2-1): GAGVSQSPSNKVTEKGKDVELRCDPISGHTALYWYRQSLGQGLEFLIYFQGNSAPDKSGLPSDRFSAERTGGSVSTLTIQRTQQEDSAVYLCASSLVAGSYNEQFFGPGTRLTVL.

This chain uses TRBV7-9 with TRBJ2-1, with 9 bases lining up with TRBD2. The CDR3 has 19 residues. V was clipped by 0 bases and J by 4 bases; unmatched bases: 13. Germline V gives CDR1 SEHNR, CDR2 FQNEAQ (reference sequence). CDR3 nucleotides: TGTGCCAGCAGCTTAGCTTATGGCGGGAGGGCAACCAATTACAATGAGCAGTTCTTC. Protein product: CASSLAYGGRATNYNEQFF.

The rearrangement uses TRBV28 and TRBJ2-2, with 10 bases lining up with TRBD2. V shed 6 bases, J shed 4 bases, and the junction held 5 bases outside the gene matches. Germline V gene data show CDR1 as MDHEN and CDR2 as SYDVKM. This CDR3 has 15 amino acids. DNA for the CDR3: TGTGCCAGCAGCCCCGGGACTAGCGTCACCGGGGAGCTGTTTTTT. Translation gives CASSPGTSVTGELFF.

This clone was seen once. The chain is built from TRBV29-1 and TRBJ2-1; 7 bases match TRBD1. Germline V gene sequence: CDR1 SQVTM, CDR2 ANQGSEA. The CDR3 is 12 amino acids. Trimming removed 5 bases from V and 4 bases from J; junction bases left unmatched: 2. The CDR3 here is CSVRQGYNEQFF. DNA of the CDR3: TGCAGCGTTAGACAGGGTTACAATGAGCAGTTCTTC.

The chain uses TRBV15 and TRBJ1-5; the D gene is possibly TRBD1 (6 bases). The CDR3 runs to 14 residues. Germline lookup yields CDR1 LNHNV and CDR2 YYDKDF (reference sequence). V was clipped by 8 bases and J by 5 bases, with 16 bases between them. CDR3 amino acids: CATGGPRADQPQHF. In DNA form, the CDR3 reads TGTGCCACCGGGGGGCCCCGCGCGGATCAGCCCCAGCATTTT.

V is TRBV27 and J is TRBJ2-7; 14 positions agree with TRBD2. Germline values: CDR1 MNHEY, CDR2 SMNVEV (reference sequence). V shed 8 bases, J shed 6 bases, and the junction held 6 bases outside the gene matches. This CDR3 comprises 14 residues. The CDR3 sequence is CASAPGLAGAEQYF. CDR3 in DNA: TGTGCCAGCGCCCCGGGACTAGCGGGAGCCGAGCAGTACTTC.

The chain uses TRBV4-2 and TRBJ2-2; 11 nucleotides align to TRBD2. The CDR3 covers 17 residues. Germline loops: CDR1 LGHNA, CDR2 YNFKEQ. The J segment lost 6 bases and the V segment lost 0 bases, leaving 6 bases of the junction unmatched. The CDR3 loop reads CASSQDPLAGGSGELFF. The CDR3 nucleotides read TGTGCCAGCAGCCAAGACCCGCTAGCGGGAGGATCCGGGGAGCTGTTTTTT.

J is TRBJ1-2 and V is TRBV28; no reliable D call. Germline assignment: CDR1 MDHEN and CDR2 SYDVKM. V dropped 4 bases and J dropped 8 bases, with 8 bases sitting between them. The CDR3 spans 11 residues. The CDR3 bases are TGTGCCAGCAGTTCTCTGTGGGGCTACACCTTC. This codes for CASSSLWGYTF.

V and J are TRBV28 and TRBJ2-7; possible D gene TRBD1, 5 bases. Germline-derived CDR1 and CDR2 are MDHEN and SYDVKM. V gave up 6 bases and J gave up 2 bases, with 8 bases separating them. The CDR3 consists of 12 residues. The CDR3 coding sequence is TGTGCCAGCAGCCTGACAGCCTACGAGCAGTACTTC. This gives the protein CASSLTAYEQYF.

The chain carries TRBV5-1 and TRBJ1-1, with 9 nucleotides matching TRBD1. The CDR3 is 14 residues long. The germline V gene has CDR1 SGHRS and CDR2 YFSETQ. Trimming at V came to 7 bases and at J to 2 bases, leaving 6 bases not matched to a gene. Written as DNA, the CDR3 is TGCGCCAGCGGGACAGGGAATGTCAACACTGAAGCTTTCTTT. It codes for CASGTGNVNTEAFF.

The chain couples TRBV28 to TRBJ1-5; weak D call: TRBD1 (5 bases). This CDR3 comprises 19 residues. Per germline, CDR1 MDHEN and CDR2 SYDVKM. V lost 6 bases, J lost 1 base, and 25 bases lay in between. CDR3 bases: TGTGCCAGCAGCCATCATAAGGGGATAAGTCCAAGGAGCAATCAGCCCCAGCATTTT. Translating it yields CASSHHKGISPRSNQPQHF.

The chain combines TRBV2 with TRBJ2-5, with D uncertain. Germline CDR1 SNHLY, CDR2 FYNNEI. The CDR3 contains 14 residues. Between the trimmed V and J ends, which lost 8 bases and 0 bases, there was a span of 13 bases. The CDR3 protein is CASGRNEYQETQYF. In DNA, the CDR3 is TGTGCCAGCGGACGGAACGAGTACCAAGAGACCCAGTACTTC.

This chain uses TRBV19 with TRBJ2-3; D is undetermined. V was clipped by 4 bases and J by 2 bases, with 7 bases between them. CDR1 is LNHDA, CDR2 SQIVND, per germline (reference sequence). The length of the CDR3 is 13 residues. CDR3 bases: TGTGCCAGTAGTACACAGCACACAGATACGCAGTATTTT. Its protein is CASSTQHTDTQYF.

The CDR3 reads CASSVEWANEQFF. The DNA for the CDR3 is TGTGCCAGCAGCGTAGAATGGGCCAATGAGCAGTTCTTC. The gene calls are TRBV9 and TRBJ2-1; D gene unclear. Germline V lookup: CDR1 SGDLS, CDR2 YYNGEE. Trimming removed 0 bases from V and 6 bases from J, with 7 bases in between. CDR3 length equals 13 residues.

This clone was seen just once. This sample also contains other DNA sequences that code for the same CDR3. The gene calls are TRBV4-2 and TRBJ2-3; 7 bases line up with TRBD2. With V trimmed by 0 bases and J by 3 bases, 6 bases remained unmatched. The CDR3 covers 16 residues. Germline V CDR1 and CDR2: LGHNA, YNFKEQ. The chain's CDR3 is CASSQEGRGSTDTQYF. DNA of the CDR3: TGTGCCAGCAGCCAAGAGGGGAGGGGCTCTACAGATACGCAGTATTTT.

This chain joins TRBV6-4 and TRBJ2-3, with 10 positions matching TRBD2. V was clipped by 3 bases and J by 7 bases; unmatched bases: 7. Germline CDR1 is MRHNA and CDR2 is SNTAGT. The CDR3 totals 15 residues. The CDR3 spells CASSESGGAVNTQYF. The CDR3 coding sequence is TGTGCCAGCAGTGAGAGCGGGGGGGCCGTGAATACGCAGTATTTT.

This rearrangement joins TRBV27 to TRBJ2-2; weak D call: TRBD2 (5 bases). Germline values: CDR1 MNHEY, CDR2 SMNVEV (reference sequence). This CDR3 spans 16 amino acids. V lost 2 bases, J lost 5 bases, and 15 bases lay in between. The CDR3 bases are TGTGCCAGCAGTTTAACGGGATGGGGTACAACCGGGGAGCTGTTTTTT. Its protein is CASSLTGWGTTGELFF.

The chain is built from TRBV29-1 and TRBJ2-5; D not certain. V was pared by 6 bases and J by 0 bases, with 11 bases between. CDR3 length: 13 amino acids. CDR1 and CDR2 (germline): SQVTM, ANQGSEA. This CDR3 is CSVTLYYQETQYF. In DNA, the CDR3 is TGCAGCGTGACCCTGTACTACCAAGAGACCCAGTACTTC.

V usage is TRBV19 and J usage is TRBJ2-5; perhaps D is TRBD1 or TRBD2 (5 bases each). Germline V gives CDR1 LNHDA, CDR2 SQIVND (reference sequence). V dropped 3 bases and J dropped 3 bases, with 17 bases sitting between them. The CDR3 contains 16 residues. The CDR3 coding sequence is TGTGCCAGTAGTATCCCCATCTCCGGGACCGAAGAGACCCAGTACTTC. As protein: CASSIPISGTEETQYF.

CDR3 protein: CASSQGLAAYNEQFF. CDR3 nucleotide sequence: TGTGCCAGCAGCCAGGGACTAGCAGCCTACAATGAGCAGTTCTTC. V is TRBV16 and J is TRBJ2-1; 9 bases line up with TRBD2. The J segment lost 2 bases and the V segment lost 3 bases, leaving 2 bases of the junction unmatched. Germline assignment: CDR1 KGHSY and CDR2 FQNENV. This CDR3 has 15 residues.